A selection of T cell receptor beta chains follows, all from one sample in a study of shared clonotypes between healthy human individuals. Clones were read by immunoSEQ multiplex PCR, and TCRdb kept only the in-frame ones, dropping some. The table has some 1.4 million clones, roughly 96% seen once. The sequenced material came from naive CD4+ T cells sorted from blood. The receptors here all came from a man younger than 40 in good health. Each CDR3 is given with its conserved first and last residue. The D gene is left open where the match is weak. Not every row has a clone size; where given, it reads once, few, many or a size class.

V: TRBV6-4
J: TRBJ2-3
size: -
D: -
DNA: TGTGCCAGCAGCCATGAGTCCACAGATACGCAGTATTTT
CDR3: CASSHESTDTQYF

V: TRBV18
J: TRBJ2-5
size: -
D: TRBD1
DNA: TGTGCCAGCTCACCGACAGGGGATGAGACCCAGTACTTC
CDR3: CASSPTGDETQYF

V: TRBV5-4
J: TRBJ2-2
size: -
D: TRBD1
DNA: TGTGCCAGCAGCTTGGCCAAAGGGGGCCACGGGGAGCTGTTTTTT
CDR3: CASSLAKGGHGELFF

V: TRBV5-6
J: TRBJ2-6
size: -
D: -
DNA: TGTGCCAGCAGCACTAGTCCAACCGGCTCTGGGGCCAACGTCCTGACTTTC
CDR3: CASSTSPTGSGANVLTF

V: TRBV18
J: TRBJ1-1
size: -
D: -
DNA: TGTGCCAGCTCACCGGGAGGGAACACTGAAGCTTTCTTT
CDR3: CASSPGGNTEAFF

V: TRBV2
J: TRBJ2-7
size: -
D: TRBD1
DNA: TGTGCCAGCAGTAAAACTGGACAGGGCTACGAGCAGTACTTC
CDR3: CASSKTGQGYEQYF

V: TRBV28
J: TRBJ2-7
size: once
D: -
DNA: TGTGCCAGCAGTTTACCGCATTACGAGCAGTACTTC
CDR3: CASSLPHYEQYF

V: TRBV5-1
J: TRBJ2-1
size: -
D: TRBD1
DNA: TGCGCCAGCAGCTCGTGGACAGGGCACTCCTACAATGAGCAGTTCTTC
CDR3: CASSSWTGHSYNEQFF

V: TRBV5-1
J: TRBJ2-2
size: -
D: TRBD2
DNA: TGCGCCAGCAGCTTGGTTCCTAGCGGGAACTCCGGGGAGCTGTTTTTT
CDR3: CASSLVPSGNSGELFF

V: TRBV6-8
J: TRBJ2-7
size: -
D: TRBD1
DNA: TGTGCCAGCCCGAGAACAGGGGGCTCCTACGAGCAGTACTTC
CDR3: CASPRTGGSYEQYF

V: TRBV29-1
J: TRBJ1-2
size: -
D: TRBD1
DNA: TGCAGCGTTGGGCTACAGGGGTGGTCTAATGGTGGCTACACCTTC
CDR3: CSVGLQGWSNGGYTF

V: TRBV5-4
J: TRBJ2-7
size: -
D: -
DNA: TGTGCCAGCAGCGGGCCCAGCTCCTACGAGCAGTACTTC
CDR3: CASSGPSSYEQYF

V: TRBV5-1
J: TRBJ2-7
size: -
D: -
DNA: TGCGCCAGCAGCTTGGGAGACGTCTACGAGCAGTACTTC
CDR3: CASSLGDVYEQYF

V: TRBV6-5
J: TRBJ2-7
size: -
D: -
DNA: TGTGCCAGCAGTTACCTCTGGACCGCCCCCTACGAGCAGTACTTC
CDR3: CASSYLWTAPYEQYF

V: TRBV5-1
J: TRBJ2-1
size: -
D: -
DNA: TGCGCCAGCAGCTTGATACGGCTTCACTCCTACAATGAGCAGTTCTTC
CDR3: CASSLIRLHSYNEQFF

V: TRBV27
J: TRBJ1-1
size: -
D: TRBD1
DNA: TGTGCCAGCAGAAAACAGGGGTCCAACACTGAAGCTTTCTTT
CDR3: CASRKQGSNTEAFF

V: TRBV28
J: TRBJ1-4
size: -
D: -
DNA: TGTGCCAGCAGTTTTCCAGGGGAAAAACTGTTTTTT
CDR3: CASSFPGEKLFF

V: TRBV28
J: TRBJ1-5
size: -
D: -
DNA: TGTGCCAGCGGGGCTAGCAATCAGCCCCAGCATTTT
CDR3: CASGASNQPQHF

V: TRBV2
J: TRBJ1-2
size: -
D: TRBD1
DNA: TGTGCCAGCACACTCCGGGACAGTTATGGCTACACCTTC
CDR3: CASTLRDSYGYTF

V: TRBV5-4
J: TRBJ2-7
size: -
D: -
DNA: TGTGCCAGCACCCGGGGTCCTACAACCCGAAGCTCCTACGAGCAGTACTTC
CDR3: CASTRGPTTRSSYEQYF

V: TRBV18
J: TRBJ1-1
size: few
D: -
DNA: TGTGCCAGCTCACCGATGAACACTGAAGCTTTCTTT
CDR3: CASSPMNTEAFF

V: TRBV7-2
J: TRBJ2-5
size: -
D: TRBD1
DNA: TGTGCCAGCAGCTCCCAGGGGGCAGCTATTAAGGAGACCCAGTACTTC
CDR3: CASSSQGAAIKETQYF

V: TRBV7-6
J: TRBJ1-5
size: few
D: -
DNA: TGTGCCAGCAGCTTGTCCCCTGTTGGCGGGGGCAATCAGCCCCAGCATTTT
CDR3: CASSLSPVGGGNQPQHF

V: TRBV18
J: TRBJ1-1
size: -
D: -
DNA: TGTGCCAGCTCACCAATGGACACTGAAGCTTTCTTT
CDR3: CASSPMDTEAFF

V: TRBV27
J: TRBJ1-4
size: -
D: -
DNA: TGTGCCAGCAGTTTTTCAGGGGCTAATGAAAAACTGTTTTTT
CDR3: CASSFSGANEKLFF

V: TRBV4-1
J: TRBJ2-3
size: -
D: -
DNA: TGCGCCAGCAGCCAAGTTAGTAAGACGGATACGCAGTATTTT
CDR3: CASSQVSKTDTQYF

V: TRBV25-1
J: TRBJ2-6
size: -
D: TRBD2
DNA: TGTGCCAGCAGTGAAACGGGAGGGACTGGGGCCAACGTCCTGACTTTC
CDR3: CASSETGGTGANVLTF

V: TRBV28
J: TRBJ2-1
size: -
D: TRBD2
DNA: TGTGCCAGCAAACCTTCCGGGAGGGCCAACATCAATGAGCAGTTCTTC
CDR3: CASKPSGRANINEQFF

V: TRBV9
J: TRBJ2-2
size: -
D: -
DNA: TGTGCCAGCAGCTCCAGGGACACCGGGGAGCTGTTTTTT
CDR3: CASSSRDTGELFF

V: TRBV27
J: TRBJ2-3
size: -
D: -
DNA: TGTGCCAGCAGTTTTCGGCAGCTCACAGATACGCAGTATTTT
CDR3: CASSFRQLTDTQYF

V: TRBV15
J: TRBJ2-5
size: -
D: -
DNA: TGTGCCACCAGCAGAGATTTGCTACAAGAGACCCAGTACTTC
CDR3: CATSRDLLQETQYF

V: TRBV29-1
J: TRBJ1-2
size: once
D: TRBD1
DNA: TGCAGCGTTAGCCGAGGGACAGCTAACTATGGCTACACCTTC
CDR3: CSVSRGTANYGYTF

V: TRBV14
J: TRBJ2-2
size: -
D: -
DNA: TGTGCCAGCAGCCATTCGGTCGGGGAGCTGTTTTTT
CDR3: CASSHSVGELFF

V: TRBV5-1
J: TRBJ2-2
size: -
D: -
DNA: TGCGCCAGCAGTCCTCAGGGGAACACCGGGGAGCTGTTTTTT
CDR3: CASSPQGNTGELFF

V: TRBV9
J: TRBJ2-2
size: -
D: -
DNA: TGTGCCAGCAGCGTAAAGAGTTCCGGGGAGCTGTTTTTT
CDR3: CASSVKSSGELFF

V: TRBV5-1
J: TRBJ2-5
size: -
D: TRBD2
DNA: TGCGCCAGCAGCTTGTATAGCGGGAGGGAGACCCAGTACTTC
CDR3: CASSLYSGRETQYF

V: TRBV5-1
J: TRBJ1-5
size: -
D: -
DNA: TGCGCCAGCAGCTTTTCTCCTAATCAGCCCCAGCATTTT
CDR3: CASSFSPNQPQHF

V: TRBV2
J: TRBJ2-1
size: -
D: -
DNA: TGTGCCAGCAGCCAAAAGGACCATTTCGAGCATGAGCAGTTCTTC
CDR3: CASSQKDHFEHEQFF

V: TRBV19
J: TRBJ2-1
size: -
D: -
DNA: TGTGCCAGTAGTATTGCCCCCTCTATCAGTGAGCAGTTCTTC
CDR3: CASSIAPSISEQFF

V: TRBV5-4
J: TRBJ1-2
size: once
D: -
DNA: TGTGCCAGCAGCTTGTATGGCAGGGGAGATGGCTACACCTTC
CDR3: CASSLYGRGDGYTF

V: TRBV27
J: TRBJ2-7
size: -
D: TRBD1
DNA: TGTGCCAGCAGCCCAAGCCGGGACAGGTTTTACGAGCAGTACTTC
CDR3: CASSPSRDRFYEQYF

V: TRBV7-2
J: TRBJ1-1
size: -
D: -
DNA: TGTGCCAGCAGCTTCCTCAGGTACACTGAAGCTTTCTTT
CDR3: CASSFLRYTEAFF

V: TRBV7-3
J: TRBJ2-7
size: -
D: TRBD2
DNA: TGTGCCAGCAGCTTTGAAGGGGAGGGCGAGCAGTACTTC
CDR3: CASSFEGEGEQYF

V: TRBV28
J: TRBJ2-1
size: -
D: TRBD1
DNA: TGTGCCAGCAGTTTCAGGGGGCGGGGACAGGGTGGCAATGAGCAGTTCTTC
CDR3: CASSFRGRGQGGNEQFF

V: TRBV29-1
J: TRBJ1-1
size: -
D: -
DNA: TGCAGCGTCGCAGAAGGCTGGAACACTGAAGCTTTCTTT
CDR3: CSVAEGWNTEAFF

V: TRBV7-2
J: TRBJ2-1
size: -
D: -
DNA: TGTGCCAGCAGCTTAGATAGCGAGCAGTTCTTC
CDR3: CASSLDSEQFF

V: TRBV5-1
J: TRBJ2-3
size: -
D: -
DNA: TGCGCCAGCAGCTTAGCAGACAGCACAGATACGCAGTATTTT
CDR3: CASSLADSTDTQYF

V: TRBV14
J: TRBJ2-7
size: -
D: -
DNA: TGTGCCAGCAGCCCCTACGAGCAGTACTTC
CDR3: CASSPYEQYF

V: TRBV5-1
J: TRBJ1-2
size: -
D: -
DNA: TGCGCCAGCACGGGCAGGGAGGATGGCTACACCTTC
CDR3: CASTGREDGYTF

V: TRBV6-1
J: TRBJ1-2
size: -
D: -
DNA: TGTGCCAGCAGTGAAGAACTAGAAAGGGACGGACCTTATGGCTACACCTTC
CDR3: CASSEELERDGPYGYTF

V: TRBV14
J: TRBJ1-1
size: -
D: -
DNA: TGTGCCAGCACCCGTCGGGGGGCGAACACTGAAGCTTTCTTT
CDR3: CASTRRGANTEAFF

V: TRBV7-2
J: TRBJ2-5
size: -
D: -
DNA: TGTGCCAGCATCGCCCTTCTAGGTATTCGGGAGACCCAGTACTTC
CDR3: CASIALLGIRETQYF

V: TRBV5-6
J: TRBJ1-4
size: -
D: TRBD1
DNA: TGTGCCAGCAGCGGCGGGACAGAAGCAACTAATGAAAAACTGTTTTTT
CDR3: CASSGGTEATNEKLFF

V: TRBV27
J: TRBJ2-5
size: once
D: -
DNA: TGTGCCAGCAGTTTATCCAGGGGTGGTGAGACCCAGTACTTC
CDR3: CASSLSRGGETQYF

V: TRBV2
J: TRBJ1-5
size: -
D: TRBD1
DNA: TGTGCCAGCAAGGGCCAGGAATGGGGCAGGGGGCAGCCCCAGCATTTT
CDR3: CASKGQEWGRGQPQHF

V: TRBV11-2
J: TRBJ2-3
size: -
D: -
DNA: TGTGCCAGCAGCCAGAACCGGGACATCACAGATACGCAGTATTTT
CDR3: CASSQNRDITDTQYF